These 7 T cell receptor beta chains came from one sample sequenced in a study of early T cells in non-severe SARS-CoV-2 infection. TCRdb re-derived calls from the 5' RACE reads in MiXCR, one entry per CDR3 protein. Among over 25,000 distinct CDR3 sequences listed, about 5% were seen once. The sequencing input was whole blood. All receptors come from an adult who was a healthcare worker with PCR-confirmed SARS-CoV-2 infection or an uninfected control (not recorded which).

In its sample, this clonotype was seen many times. This chain connects TRBV12-3 or TRBV12-4 to TRBJ2-7; the D is unclear. With 6 bases removed from V and 5 bases from J, the gap between germline ends came to 11 bases. The CDR3 consists of 12 residues. The CDR3 region is CASSRSLHEQYF. DNA for the CDR3: TGTGCCAGCAGCCGGTCCCTCCACGAGCAGTACTTC.

This clonotype was seen at least ten times. This chain joins TRBV5-1 and TRBJ2-6, with no clear D. The V end was cut by 1 base, the J end by 0 bases, with 5 bases between. Looked up from germline, CDR1 is SGHRS and CDR2 is YFSETQ. There are 15 residues in the CDR3. CDR3 protein: CASSLFYSGANVLTF. Written as DNA, the CDR3 is TGCGCCAGCAGCTTGTTTTACTCTGGGGCCAACGTCCTGACTTTC.

Ten or more counts support this clonotype. V usage is TRBV2 and J usage is TRBJ2-1; 12 bases line up with TRBD2. The CDR3 has 14 residues. V gave up 8 bases and J gave up 5 bases; unmatched junction bases: 4. CDR1 is SNHLY, CDR2 FYNNEI, per germline. In nucleotides, the CDR3 is TGTGCCAGCGCTAGCGGGAGGGCGAACAATGAGCAGTTCTTC. It specifies CASASGRANNEQFF.

The V call is TRBV10-3, the J call TRBJ2-7; 7 bases agree with TRBD1. Germline CDR1 reads ENHRY; CDR2 reads SYGVKD. Trimming cost V 9 bases and J 2 bases; bases outside gene matches: 7. This CDR3 comprises 13 residues. The CDR3 loop is CAIRRQGPYEQYF. Written as DNA, the CDR3 is TGTGCCATACGCCGACAGGGCCCCTACGAGCAGTACTTC.

This clonotype has more than one count but fewer than ten. The V and J genes are TRBV24-1 and TRBJ2-7, with D perhaps being TRBD1 or TRBD2 (5 bases each). The CDR3 runs to 14 residues. Trimming cost V 1 base and J 6 bases, with 12 bases left between them. Germline V CDR1 and CDR2: KGHDR, SFDVKD. The chain's CDR3 is CATSDLEPGGEQYF. DNA for the CDR3: TGTGCCACCAGTGATTTAGAGCCTGGGGGCGAGCAGTACTTC.

This clonotype showed up just a few times. The chain combines TRBV2 with TRBJ2-7; D gene ambiguous. The V end was cut by 7 bases, the J end by 2 bases, with 9 bases between. The CDR3 loop spans 12 amino acids. CDR1 is SNHLY, CDR2 FYNNEI, per germline. The CDR3, as DNA: TGTGCCAGCATCGCTTATGCCTACGAGCAGTACTTC. The encoded protein is CASIAYAYEQYF.

This clonotype showed up many times. The J gene is TRBJ2-7, the V gene TRBV29-1; no definite D call. The CDR3 consists of 11 residues. Per germline, CDR1 SQVTM and CDR2 ANQGSEA. V lost 7 bases and J 6 bases, leaving 13 bases between the germline ends. The chain's CDR3 is CSALSNPEQYF. The CDR3 region has the DNA TGCAGCGCCCTAAGTAACCCCGAGCAGTACTTC.